The 10 T cell receptor beta chains below all came from one sample that was sequenced in a study of blood T cell repertoires in COVID-19. Sequencing was performed with immunoSEQ multiplex PCR; in TCRdb, only in-frame clones are kept and a portion is missing. This sample has some 220,000 clones, with approximately 78% found just once. Material for sequencing was peripheral blood. These TCRs come from a woman in her 70s with COVID-19, enrolled during active disease.

This clone was counted only a few times. The chain carries TRBV20-1 and TRBJ2-7; tentative D call: TRBD2 (6 bases). The CDR3 is made up of 14 amino acids. Germline-derived CDR1 and CDR2 are DFQATT and SNEGSKA (reference sequence). V was clipped by 3 bases and J by 3 bases, with 15 bases between them. CDR3 loop: CSASRRGGNYEQYF. DNA of the CDR3: TGCAGTGCTAGTAGGAGAGGAGGGAACTACGAGCAGTACTTC.

The chain is built from TRBV28 and TRBJ1-5; D uncertain. Trimming pared 7 bases from V and 1 base from J, leaving 5 bases between. The germline CDR1 and CDR2 sequences are MDHEN and SYDVKM. The CDR3 length is 12 residues. CDR3: CASKESNQPQHF. DNA for the CDR3: TGTGCCAGCAAGGAGAGCAATCAGCCCCAGCATTTT.

This chain connects TRBV3-1 (or the pseudogene TRBV3-2) to TRBJ1-6; TRBD1 agrees at 7 bases. The CDR3 sequence is 17 residues long. J gave up 6 bases and V 5 bases, and 13 bases lay outside the gene matches. Germline loops: CDR1 LGHDT, CDR2 YNNKEL (reference sequence). The DNA for the CDR3 is TGTGCCAGCAGCTTTATCGCTACAGGGGAAGGTAATTCACCCCTCCACTTT. This encodes CASSFIATGEGNSPLHF.

J is TRBJ1-1 and V is TRBV10-3, with 7 bases aligning to TRBD1. Germline V gives CDR1 ENHRY, CDR2 SYGVKD. This CDR3 region has 13 residues. The ends lost 11 bases at V and 7 bases at J; junction bases unmatched: 13. As DNA, the CDR3 is TGTGCCCTCCGACAGGGCTGGAGCGGTGAAGCTTTCTTT. It is translated as CALRQGWSGEAFF.

This chain joins TRBV5-6 and TRBJ2-7; TRBD2 might be the D (6 bases). The germline V gene encodes CDR1 SGHDT and CDR2 YYEEEE. This CDR3 comprises 11 residues. Trimming took off 3 bases at V and 11 bases at J, with 12 bases between the two ends. For the CDR3, the DNA is TGTGCCAGCAGCTCGGGAGATCGGGAGTACTTC. Its protein is CASSSGDREYF.

V is TRBV11-2 and J is TRBJ1-1; TRBD1 aligns across 8 bases. J gave up 0 bases and V 3 bases, and 6 bases lay outside the gene matches. This CDR3 is 16 amino acids long. Germline CDR1 reads SGHAT; CDR2 reads FQNNGV. CDR3 bases: TGTGCCAGCAGCTTGGGGACAGGACGTATGAACACTGAAGCTTTCTTT. Translated: CASSLGTGRMNTEAFF. Full variable domain (missing parts from reference TRBV11-2 and TRBJ1-1): EAGVAQSPRYKIIEKRQSVAFWCNPISGHATLYWYQQILGQGPKLLIQFQNNGVVDDSQLPKDRFSAERLKGVDSTLKIQPAKLEDSAVYLCASSLGTGRMNTEAFFGQGTRLTVV.

This clone has a handful of counts. The chain couples TRBV5-6 to TRBJ2-1, with TRBD2 identical over 7 bases. Germline-derived CDR1 and CDR2 are SGHDT and YYEEEE. V shed 0 bases, J shed 8 bases, and the junction held 2 bases outside the gene matches. The CDR3 covers 13 residues. The CDR3 region is CASSLVAGDEQFF. The CDR3, as DNA: TGTGCCAGCAGCTTGGTGGCGGGGGATGAGCAGTTCTTC.

The chain is built from TRBV28 and TRBJ1-1, with a possible D match to TRBD1 (6 bases). CDR3 size: 14 residues. Trimming left V 7 bases short and J 1 base short, with 13 bases between. CDR1 is MDHEN and CDR2 is SYDVKM in the germline V gene. As DNA, the CDR3 is TGTGCCAGCATCCCTGCGGGGGCGAACACTGAAGCTTTCTTT. Translated, it gives CASIPAGANTEAFF. Full variable domain (remainder filled in from reference TRBV28 and TRBJ1-1): DVKVTQSSRYLVKRTGEKVFLECVQDMDHENMFWYRQDPGLGLRLIYFSYDVKMKEKGDIPEGYSVSREKKERFSLILESASTNQTSMYLCASIPAGANTEAFFGQGTRLTVV.

The CDR3 coding sequence is TGTGCCAGCAGTCCATCGGTGGGGGGTTTTCAGCCCCAGCATTTT. Its protein is CASSPSVGGFQPQHF. The chain employs TRBV28 and TRBJ1-5; the D gene is possibly TRBD1 (5 bases). V shed 5 bases and J shed 6 bases, with 17 bases lying between them. Germline loops: CDR1 MDHEN, CDR2 SYDVKM. The CDR3 runs 15 residues.

The chain employs TRBV5-4 and TRBJ2-7, with D possibly being TRBD1 (6 bases). CDR1 and CDR2 from the germline V gene are SGHNT and YYREEE (reference sequence). The CDR3 has 13 amino acids. The V end was cut by 1 base, the J end by 5 bases, with 10 bases between. CDR3 sequence: CASSLNREDEQYF. Here the CDR3 DNA reads TGTGCCAGCAGCTTGAACAGGGAAGACGAGCAGTACTTC.